A selection of T cell receptor beta chains follows, all from one sample in a study of cytotoxic CD8 clonotypes in ibrutinib-treated CLL. Clones were read by immunoSEQ multiplex PCR, and TCRdb kept only the in-frame ones, dropping some. Among 90,000 to 100,000 clones listed, approximately 78% were seen once. This specimen consisted of PBMCs, obtained after 12 months of ibrutinib treatment. The receptors here all came from a human donor with chronic lymphocytic leukemia. Each CDR3 is given with its conserved first and last residue. The D gene is left open where the match is weak. Clone size is stated in some rows and not others, as once, few, many or a class when expanded.

clone size: NA; D gene: NA; V gene: TRBV5-4; J gene: TRBJ2-4; CDR3 protein: CASSLRGIAKNIQYF; CDR3 DNA: TGTGCCAGCAGCTTAAGGGGGATAGCCAAAAACATTCAGTACTTC
clone size: once; D gene: TRBD1; V gene: TRBV7-3; J gene: TRBJ2-3; CDR3 protein: CASSIGQGRSTDTQYF; CDR3 DNA: TGTGCCAGCAGCATCGGACAGGGGCGTAGCACAGATACGCAGTATTTT
clone size: NA; D gene: NA; V gene: TRBV5-1; J gene: TRBJ1-3; CDR3 protein: CASSLGTGSGNRNTIYF; CDR3 DNA: TGCGCCAGCAGCTTGGGTACCGGGTCGGGGAATAGAAACACCATATATTTT
clone size: few; D gene: TRBD2; V gene: TRBV30; J gene: TRBJ2-3; CDR3 protein: CAWRQTSFPSTDTQYF; CDR3 DNA: TGTGCCTGGCGACAGACTAGCTTCCCCTCCACAGATACGCAGTATTTT
clone size: NA; D gene: TRBD1; V gene: TRBV30; J gene: TRBJ1-1; CDR3 protein: CACLKDRQRLNTEAFF; CDR3 DNA: TGTGCCTGTCTGAAGGACAGGCAGAGATTGAACACTGAAGCTTTCTTT
clone size: NA; D gene: TRBD1; V gene: TRBV6-1; J gene: TRBJ1-1; CDR3 protein: CASSVVQGRVTEAFF; CDR3 DNA: TGTGCCAGCAGTGTGGTACAGGGGAGGGTCACTGAAGCTTTCTTT
clone size: once; D gene: TRBD2; V gene: TRBV7-6; J gene: TRBJ2-7; CDR3 protein: CASSSGLGAYEQYF; CDR3 DNA: TGTGCCAGCAGCTCGGGACTAGGCGCCTACGAGCAGTACTTC
clone size: NA; D gene: NA; V gene: TRBV2; J gene: TRBJ2-1; CDR3 protein: CASSEGTLKAREQFF; CDR3 DNA: TGTGCCAGCAGTGAGGGTACATTAAAGGCTCGTGAGCAGTTCTTC
clone size: few; D gene: NA; V gene: TRBV30; J gene: TRBJ2-7; CDR3 protein: CAWTDGGYEQYF; CDR3 DNA: TGTGCCTGGACGGACGGCGGCTACGAGCAGTACTTC
clone size: NA; D gene: NA; V gene: TRBV5-1; J gene: TRBJ2-3; CDR3 protein: CASSLASGSGDTQYF; CDR3 DNA: TGCGCCAGCAGCTTGGCCAGCGGGTCCGGAGATACGCAGTATTTT
clone size: NA; D gene: NA; V gene: TRBV6-6; J gene: TRBJ1-3; CDR3 protein: CASSYSSPASGNTIYF; CDR3 DNA: TGTGCCAGCAGTTACTCGAGCCCAGCCTCTGGAAACACCATATATTTT
clone size: NA; D gene: NA; V gene: TRBV15; J gene: TRBJ1-4; CDR3 protein: CATSRERGQKLFF; CDR3 DNA: TGTGCCACCAGCAGAGAAAGGGGTCAAAAACTGTTTTTT
clone size: NA; D gene: NA; V gene: TRBV28; J gene: TRBJ1-3; CDR3 protein: CASSRTADSGNTIYF; CDR3 DNA: TGTGCCAGCAGTCGGACGGCAGACTCTGGAAACACCATATATTTT
clone size: NA; D gene: TRBD1; V gene: TRBV5-6; J gene: TRBJ1-1; CDR3 protein: CASSLETGGTEAFF; CDR3 DNA: TGTGCCAGCAGCTTGGAAACAGGGGGCACTGAAGCTTTCTTT
clone size: NA; D gene: NA; V gene: TRBV28; J gene: TRBJ1-1; CDR3 protein: CASREGGLEAFF; CDR3 DNA: TGTGCCAGCAGGGAAGGTGGGTTAGAAGCTTTCTTT
clone size: NA; D gene: TRBD1; V gene: TRBV4-2; J gene: TRBJ2-6; CDR3 protein: CASSLAWTGGANVLTF; CDR3 DNA: TGTGCCAGCAGCTTGGCCTGGACAGGTGGGGCCAACGTCCTGACTTTC
clone size: once; D gene: NA; V gene: TRBV7-3; J gene: TRBJ2-2; CDR3 protein: CASSLGQHTGELFF; CDR3 DNA: TGTGCCAGCAGCTTAGGACAACATACCGGGGAGCTGTTTTTT
clone size: NA; D gene: NA; V gene: TRBV27; J gene: TRBJ2-7; CDR3 protein: CASSPRGDFSSYEQYF; CDR3 DNA: TGTGCCAGCAGCCCCCGAGGGGATTTTAGCTCCTACGAGCAGTACTTC
clone size: NA; D gene: NA; V gene: TRBV4-2; J gene: TRBJ1-2; CDR3 protein: CASSQDQMNLYGYTF; CDR3 DNA: TGTGCCAGCAGCCAAGATCAGATGAACCTCTATGGCTACACCTTC
clone size: NA; D gene: NA; V gene: TRBV6-5; J gene: TRBJ2-1; CDR3 protein: CASSSGIEQFF; CDR3 DNA: TGTGCCAGCAGTTCGGGTATCGAGCAGTTCTTC
clone size: NA; D gene: NA; V gene: TRBV5-6; J gene: TRBJ1-6; CDR3 protein: CASSPMGNSPLHF; CDR3 DNA: TGTGCCAGCAGCCCGATGGGTAATTCACCCCTCCACTTT
clone size: NA; D gene: NA; V gene: TRBV6-1; J gene: TRBJ1-2; CDR3 protein: CASSVGTSNYGYTF; CDR3 DNA: TGTGCCAGCAGTGTGGGCACTAGTAACTATGGCTACACCTTC
clone size: NA; D gene: NA; V gene: TRBV5-6; J gene: TRBJ1-1; CDR3 protein: CASSLAGSGIPEAFF; CDR3 DNA: TGTGCCAGCAGCTTGGCGGGCTCAGGGATTCCTGAAGCTTTCTTT
clone size: NA; D gene: NA; V gene: TRBV28; J gene: TRBJ2-3; CDR3 protein: CASSLRGRGTDTQYF; CDR3 DNA: TGTGCCAGCAGTTTAAGGGGCAGGGGTACAGATACGCAGTATTTT
clone size: NA; D gene: NA; V gene: TRBV28; J gene: TRBJ1-1; CDR3 protein: CASSFLRYTAFF; CDR3 DNA: TGTGCCAGCAGTTTCCTGAGGTATACGGCTTTCTTT
clone size: few; D gene: NA; V gene: TRBV9; J gene: TRBJ1-6; CDR3 protein: CASSAKDRTPLHF; CDR3 DNA: TGTGCCAGCAGCGCGAAGGACAGAACACCCCTCCACTTT
clone size: once; D gene: NA; V gene: TRBV5-6; J gene: TRBJ2-4; CDR3 protein: CASSNLGPAKNIQYF; CDR3 DNA: TGTGCCAGCAGCAACCTAGGGCCAGCTAAAAACATTCAGTACTTC
clone size: NA; D gene: NA; V gene: TRBV28; J gene: TRBJ1-2; CDR3 protein: CASVQAAAEVGYTF; CDR3 DNA: TGTGCCAGCGTACAGGCTGCTGCTGAGGTGGGCTACACCTTC